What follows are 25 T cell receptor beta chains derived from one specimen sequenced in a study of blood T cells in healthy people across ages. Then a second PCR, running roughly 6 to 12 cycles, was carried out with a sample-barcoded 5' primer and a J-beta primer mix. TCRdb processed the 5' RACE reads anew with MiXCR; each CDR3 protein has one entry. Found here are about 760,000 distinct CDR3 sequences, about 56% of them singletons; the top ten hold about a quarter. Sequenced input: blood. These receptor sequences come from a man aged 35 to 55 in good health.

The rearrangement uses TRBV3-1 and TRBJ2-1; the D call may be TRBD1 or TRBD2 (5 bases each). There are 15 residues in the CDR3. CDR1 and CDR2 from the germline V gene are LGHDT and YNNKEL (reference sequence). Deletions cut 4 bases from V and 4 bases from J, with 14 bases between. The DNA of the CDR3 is TGTGCCAGCAGCCCAGAACGCAGGGAGTACAATGAGCAGTTCTTC. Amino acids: CASSPERREYNEQFF.

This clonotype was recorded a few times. CDR3 loop: CSAIGTVIEQYF. DNA for the CDR3: TGCAGTGCTATAGGGACAGTAATCGAGCAGTACTTC. The J gene is TRBJ2-7, the V gene TRBV20-1; 7 nucleotides agree with TRBD1. Trimming removed 4 bases from V and 6 bases from J; junction bases left unmatched: 6. Germline CDR1 is DFQATT and CDR2 is SNEGSKA (reference sequence). The CDR3 is 12 residues long.

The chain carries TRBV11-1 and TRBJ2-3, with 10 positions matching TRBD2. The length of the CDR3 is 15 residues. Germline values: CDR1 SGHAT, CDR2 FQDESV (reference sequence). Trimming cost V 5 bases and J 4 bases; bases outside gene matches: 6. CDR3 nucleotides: TGTGCCAGCAGCGATTATAGCGGGAGGTCAGATACGCAGTATTTT. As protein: CASSDYSGRSDTQYF.

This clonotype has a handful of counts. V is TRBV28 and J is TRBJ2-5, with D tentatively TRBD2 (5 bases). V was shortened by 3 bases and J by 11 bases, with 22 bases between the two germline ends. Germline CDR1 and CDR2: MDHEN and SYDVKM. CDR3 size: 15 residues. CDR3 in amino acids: CASSFAPKGSWEQYF. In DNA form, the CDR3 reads TGTGCCAGCAGTTTTGCCCCAAAGGGATCTTGGGAGCAGTACTTC.

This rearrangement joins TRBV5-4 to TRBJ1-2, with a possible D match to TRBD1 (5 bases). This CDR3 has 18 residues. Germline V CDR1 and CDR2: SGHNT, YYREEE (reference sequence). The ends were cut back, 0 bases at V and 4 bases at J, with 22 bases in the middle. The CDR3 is CASSLAKTAVTAGYGYTF. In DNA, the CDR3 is TGTGCCAGCAGCTTGGCCAAAACAGCGGTGACAGCAGGCTATGGCTACACCTTC.

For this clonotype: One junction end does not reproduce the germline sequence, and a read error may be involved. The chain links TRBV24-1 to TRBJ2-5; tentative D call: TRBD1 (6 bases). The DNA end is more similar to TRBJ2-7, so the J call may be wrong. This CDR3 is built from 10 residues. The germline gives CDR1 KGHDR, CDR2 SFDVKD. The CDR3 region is CVQGTSEQYF. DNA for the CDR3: TGCGTACAGGGTACTAGCGAGCAGTACTTC.

Here the CDR3 reads CASSTKRGYEQYF. CDR3 bases: TGTGCCAGCAGTACCAAGCGGGGCTACGAGCAGTACTTC. V usage is TRBV6-6 and J usage is TRBJ2-7; TRBD2 matches at 7 bases. Germline loops: CDR1 MNHNY, CDR2 SVGAGI (reference sequence). The V gene end was trimmed by 5 bases and the J gene end by 3 bases; junction bases not matched to a gene: 4. The CDR3 spans 13 residues.

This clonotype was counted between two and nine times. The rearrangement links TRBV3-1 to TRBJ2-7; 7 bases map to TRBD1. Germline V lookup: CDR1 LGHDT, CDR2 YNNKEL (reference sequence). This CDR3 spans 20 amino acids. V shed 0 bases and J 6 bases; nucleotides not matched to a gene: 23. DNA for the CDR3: TGTGCCAGCAGCCAAGAGCCCTCGTGGGGCAGTGGGACAGCTCTTCGCGAGCAGTACTTC. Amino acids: CASSQEPSWGSGTALREQYF.

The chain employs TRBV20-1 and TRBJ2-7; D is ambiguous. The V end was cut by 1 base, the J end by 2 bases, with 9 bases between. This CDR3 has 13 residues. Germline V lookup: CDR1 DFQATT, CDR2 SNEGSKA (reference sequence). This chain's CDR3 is CSARVLGAYEQYF. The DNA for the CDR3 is TGCAGTGCTAGAGTTCTCGGTGCCTACGAGCAGTACTTC.

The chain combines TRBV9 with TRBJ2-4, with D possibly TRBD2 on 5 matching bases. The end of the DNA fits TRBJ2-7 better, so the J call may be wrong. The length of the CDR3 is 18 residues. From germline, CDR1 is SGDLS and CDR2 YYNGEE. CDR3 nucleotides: TGTGCCAGCAGCGTAGCTACGATGGGGTCTCCGAGGGACTACGAGCAGTACTTC. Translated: CASSVATMGSPRDYEQYF.

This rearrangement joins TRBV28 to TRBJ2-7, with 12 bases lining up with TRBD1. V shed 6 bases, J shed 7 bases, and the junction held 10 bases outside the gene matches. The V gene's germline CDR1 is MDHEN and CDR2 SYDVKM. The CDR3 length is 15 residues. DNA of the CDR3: TGTGCCAGCAGACTCCCGGGACAGGGGGCGGGAGAGCAGTACTTC. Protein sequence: CASRLPGQGAGEQYF. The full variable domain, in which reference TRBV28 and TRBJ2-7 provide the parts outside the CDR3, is DVKVTQSSRYLVKRTGEKVFLECVQDMDHENMFWYRQDPGLGLRLIYFSYDVKMKEKGDIPEGYSVSREKKERFSLILESASTNQTSMYLCASRLPGQGAGEQYFGPGTRLTVT.

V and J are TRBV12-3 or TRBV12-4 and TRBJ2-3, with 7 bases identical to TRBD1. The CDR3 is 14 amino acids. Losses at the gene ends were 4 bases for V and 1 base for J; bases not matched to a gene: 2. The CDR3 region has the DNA TGTGCCAGCAGTTATACAGGGGGCACAGATACGCAGTATTTT. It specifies CASSYTGGTDTQYF.

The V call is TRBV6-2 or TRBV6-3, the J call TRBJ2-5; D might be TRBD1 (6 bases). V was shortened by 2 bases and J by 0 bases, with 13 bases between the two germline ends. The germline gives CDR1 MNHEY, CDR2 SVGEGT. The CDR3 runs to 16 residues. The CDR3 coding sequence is TGTGCCAGCAGTTACGTGGGGGCCGTTTACCAAGAGACCCAGTACTTC. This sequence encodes CASSYVGAVYQETQYF.

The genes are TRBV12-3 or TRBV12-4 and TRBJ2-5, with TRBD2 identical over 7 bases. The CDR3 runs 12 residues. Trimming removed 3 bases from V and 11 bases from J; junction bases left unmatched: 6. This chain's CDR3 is CASSFSGKEQYF. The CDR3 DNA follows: TGTGCCAGCAGTTTCAGCGGGAAAGAGCAGTACTTC.

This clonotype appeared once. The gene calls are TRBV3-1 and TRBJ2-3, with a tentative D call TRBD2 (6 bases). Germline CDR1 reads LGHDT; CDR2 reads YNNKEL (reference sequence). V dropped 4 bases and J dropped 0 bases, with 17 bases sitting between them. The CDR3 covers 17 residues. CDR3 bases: TGTGCCAGCAGCCGAGACCCTATAGCGGCCAGCACAGATACGCAGTATTTT. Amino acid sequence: CASSRDPIAASTDTQYF.

The chain's CDR3 is CASSELEDRVNSPLHF. In DNA form, the CDR3 reads TGCGCCAGCAGTGAGTTGGAAGACAGGGTTAATTCACCCCTCCACTTT. The chain joins TRBV10-2 to TRBJ1-6; 7 bases match TRBD1. CDR1 is WSHSY, CDR2 SAAADI, per germline. This CDR3 spans 16 amino acids. The V and J ends lost 1 base and 6 bases, in that order; junction bases with no gene match: 6.

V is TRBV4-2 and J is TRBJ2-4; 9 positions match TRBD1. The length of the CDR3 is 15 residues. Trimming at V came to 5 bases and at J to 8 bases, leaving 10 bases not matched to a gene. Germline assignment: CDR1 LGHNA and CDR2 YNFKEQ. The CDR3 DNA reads TGTGCCAGCAGCACCGACAGGGGGAATCGAGACATTCAGTACTTC. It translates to CASSTDRGNRDIQYF.

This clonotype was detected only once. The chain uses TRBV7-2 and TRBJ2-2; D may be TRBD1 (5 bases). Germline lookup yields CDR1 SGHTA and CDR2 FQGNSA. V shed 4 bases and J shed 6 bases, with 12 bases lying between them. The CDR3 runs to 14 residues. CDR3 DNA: TGTGCCAGCAGCTCTCAGTCAGGGCCCGGGGAGCTGTTTTTT. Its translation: CASSSQSGPGELFF.

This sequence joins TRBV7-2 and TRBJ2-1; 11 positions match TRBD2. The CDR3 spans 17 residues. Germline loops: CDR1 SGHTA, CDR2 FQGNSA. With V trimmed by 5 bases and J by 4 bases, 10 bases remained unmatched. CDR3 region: CASSRPELAGEYNEQFF. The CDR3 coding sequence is TGTGCCAGCAGCCGACCCGAACTAGCGGGAGAGTACAATGAGCAGTTCTTC.

The CDR3 DNA is TGTGCCAGCAGCCAAGAAGGAGATAAGGAGCAGCCCCAGCATTTT. Residues: CASSQEGDKEQPQHF. The chain has TRBV4-2 and TRBJ1-5; D uncertain. V was clipped by 0 bases and J by 7 bases, with 13 bases between them. The CDR3 is 15 amino acids. Per germline, CDR1 LGHNA and CDR2 YNFKEQ.

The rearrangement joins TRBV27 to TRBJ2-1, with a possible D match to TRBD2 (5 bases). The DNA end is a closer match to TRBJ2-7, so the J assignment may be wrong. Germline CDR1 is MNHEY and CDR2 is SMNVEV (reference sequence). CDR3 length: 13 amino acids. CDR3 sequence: CASSFGGLGEQYF. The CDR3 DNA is TGTGCCAGCAGTTTTGGAGGACTCGGGGAGCAGTACTTC.

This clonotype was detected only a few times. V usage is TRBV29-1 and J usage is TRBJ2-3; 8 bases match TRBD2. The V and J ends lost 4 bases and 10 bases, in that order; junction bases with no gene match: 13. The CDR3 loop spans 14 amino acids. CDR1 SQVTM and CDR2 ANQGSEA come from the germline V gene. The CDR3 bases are TGCAGCGTTGGCGTTGGATCGACTAGCGAGTCGCAGTATTTT. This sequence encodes CSVGVGSTSESQYF.

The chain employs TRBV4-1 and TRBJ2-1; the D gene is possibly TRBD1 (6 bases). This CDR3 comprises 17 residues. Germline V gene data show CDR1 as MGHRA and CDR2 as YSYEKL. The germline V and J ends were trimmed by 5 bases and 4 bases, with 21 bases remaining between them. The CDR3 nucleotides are TGCGCCAGCAGCTCCCCGCCCCGGGGTCAGGGGTACAATGAGCAGTTCTTC. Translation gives CASSSPPRGQGYNEQFF.

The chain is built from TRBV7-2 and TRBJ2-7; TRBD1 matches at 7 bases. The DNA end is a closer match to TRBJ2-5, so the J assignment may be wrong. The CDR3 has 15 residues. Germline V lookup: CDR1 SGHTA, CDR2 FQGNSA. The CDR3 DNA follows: TGTGCCAGCAGCCGCGCGACAGGGCTCGGAGAGACCCAGTACTTC. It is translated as CASSRATGLGETQYF.

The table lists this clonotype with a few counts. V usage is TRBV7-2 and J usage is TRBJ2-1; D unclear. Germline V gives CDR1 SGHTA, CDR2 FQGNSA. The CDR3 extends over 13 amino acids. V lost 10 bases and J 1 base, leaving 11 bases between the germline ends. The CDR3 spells CAIAPGSYNEQFF. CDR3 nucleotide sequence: TGTGCCATCGCACCCGGGTCCTACAATGAGCAGTTCTTC.